The 25 T cell receptor beta chains below all came from one sample that was sequenced in a study of blood T cell repertoires in COVID-19. Using immunoSEQ multiplex PCR, the repertoire was profiled, and TCRdb retains in-frame clones only, with some absent. Of around 200,000 clones in the sample, 85% to 90% were seen once. Sequencing used peripheral blood. All receptors derive from a young woman who had recovered from COVID-19.

The rearrangement uses TRBV6-1 and TRBJ1-1; D not resolved. Germline assignment: CDR1 MNHNS and CDR2 SASEGT. CDR3 length: 14 residues. V lost 2 bases and J lost 0, with 7 bases in between. CDR3 sequence: CASSERVLNTEAFF. The CDR3 nucleotides are TGTGCCAGCAGTGAACGGGTTTTGAACACTGAAGCTTTCTTT.

The chain couples TRBV27 to TRBJ1-4; D gene ambiguous. Deletions cut 5 bases from V and 7 bases from J, with 17 bases between. Germline lookup yields CDR1 MNHEY and CDR2 SMNVEV (reference sequence). This CDR3 region has 15 residues. CDR3 DNA: TGTGCCAGCAGTGTCAGTGGGAGGGTTGGTGAAAAACTGTTTTTT. Its translation is CASSVSGRVGEKLFF.

The chain couples TRBV7-3 to TRBJ2-1; 7 nucleotides agree with TRBD2. Germline lookup yields CDR1 SGHTA and CDR2 FQGTGA. The CDR3 contains 16 residues. Trimming took 4 bases from V and 1 from J; bases not matched to a gene: 7. The CDR3 nucleotides are TGTGCCAGCAGCTCCCGACTAGCCTGGTCCTACAATGAGCAGTTCTTC. Residues: CASSSRLAWSYNEQFF.

This clone was seen only once. The V gene is TRBV6-2 or TRBV6-3, the J gene TRBJ1-5; D might be TRBD1 (6 bases). Germline V gene sequence: CDR1 MNHEY, CDR2 SVGEGT. Deletions cut 2 bases from V and 8 bases from J, with 10 bases between. This CDR3 has 13 amino acids. CDR3 loop: CASSYDRPKPQHF. The CDR3 DNA reads TGTGCCAGCAGTTACGACAGGCCGAAGCCCCAGCATTTT.

This chain connects TRBV7-2 to TRBJ2-1; TRBD2 matches at 11 bases. Germline loops: CDR1 SGHTA, CDR2 FQGNSA. The CDR3 is 17 residues long. The junction had 13 bases not matched to a gene; V was cut back by 5 bases and J by 7 bases. DNA for the CDR3: TGTGCCAGCAGCAGCCAGCCTACTAGCGGGAGTAGGAATGAGCAGTTCTTC. As protein: CASSSQPTSGSRNEQFF.

This chain joins TRBV19 and TRBJ2-3; a weak D match, TRBD1 (5 bases). The V end was cut by 4 bases, the J end by 6 bases, with 8 bases between. CDR1 and CDR2 (germline): LNHDA, SQIVND (reference sequence). The CDR3 runs 12 residues. CDR3 sequence (DNA): TGTGCCAGTAGTACCAGGGCCGATACGCAGTATTTT. It codes for CASSTRADTQYF.

V is TRBV7-2 and J is TRBJ1-2; D may be TRBD1 (5 bases). Trimming stripped 5 bases from V and 3 bases from J, with 19 bases between. The CDR3 runs to 16 residues. Germline V gene sequence: CDR1 SGHTA, CDR2 FQGNSA. The CDR3 spells CASSTSYQGVDYGYTF. CDR3 nucleotides: TGTGCCAGCAGCACCTCCTACCAGGGTGTGGACTATGGCTACACCTTC.

In its sample, this clone was seen once. V usage is TRBV7-8 and J usage is TRBJ1-3; D not certain. Trimming stripped 1 base from V and 0 bases from J, with 16 bases between. The length of the CDR3 is 18 residues. In germline, CDR1 is SGHVS, CDR2 FQNEAQ. CDR3: CASSLGDRGAHSGNTIYF. DNA for the CDR3: TGTGCCAGCAGCTTAGGGGATCGGGGTGCCCACTCTGGAAACACCATATATTTT.

The chain combines TRBV2 with TRBJ2-1, with a weak D call TRBD2 (6 bases). Trimming removed 5 bases at V and 6 bases at J, with 20 bases between. The germline V gene encodes CDR1 SNHLY and CDR2 FYNNEI. The CDR3 runs 16 residues. This CDR3 reads CASSSRASALGNEQFF. CDR3 sequence (DNA): TGTGCCAGCAGTTCTCGAGCTAGCGCGTTAGGCAATGAGCAGTTCTTC.

This chain connects TRBV6-5 to TRBJ2-3; no reliable D call. Germline V gene data show CDR1 as MNHEY and CDR2 as SVGAGI. This CDR3 region has 14 residues. V dropped 5 bases and J dropped 4 bases, with 13 bases sitting between them. In nucleotides, the CDR3 is TGTGCCAGCAGTCGACAAATTCAAGCAGATACGCAGTATTTT. Amino acid sequence: CASSRQIQADTQYF.

The V gene is TRBV4-3, the J gene TRBJ1-2, with D maybe TRBD1 (6 bases). CDR3 size: 15 residues. V lost 1 base, J lost 2 bases, and 11 bases lay in between. Germline lookup yields CDR1 LGHNA and CDR2 YSLEER. CDR3 protein: CASSQGGGGNYGYTF. The CDR3, as DNA: TGCGCCAGCAGCCAAGGGGGGGGCGGGAACTATGGCTACACCTTC.

This rearrangement joins TRBV6-2 or TRBV6-3 to TRBJ1-2; TRBD1 agrees at 7 bases. V was pared by 5 bases and J by 6 bases, with 12 bases of the junction left unmatched. CDR1 MNHEY and CDR2 SVGEGT come from the germline V gene. This CDR3 contains 15 residues. The CDR3 region is CASSAYRGGADGYTF. CDR3 nucleotide sequence: TGTGCCAGCAGTGCCTACAGGGGAGGAGCGGATGGCTACACCTTC.

The chain has TRBV18 and TRBJ2-3; D is uncertain. The CDR3 has 13 residues. Trimming cost V 0 bases and J 5 bases, with 6 bases left between them. Germline loops: CDR1 KGHSH, CDR2 LQKENI. The CDR3 reads CASSPPSIDTQYF. CDR3 nucleotides: TGTGCCAGCTCACCACCGTCAATAGATACGCAGTATTTT.

J is TRBJ2-7 and V is TRBV3-1 (or the pseudogene TRBV3-2), with D possibly matching TRBD2 (5 bases). This CDR3 is built from 17 residues. The ends were cut back, 5 bases at V and 1 base at J, with 21 bases in the middle. The germline CDR1 and CDR2 sequences are LGHDT and YNNKEL (reference sequence). CDR3 bases: TGTGCCAGCAGCACGGCCACGGGTAGCGCCGGATCCTACGAGCAGTACGTC. Translation: CASSTATGSAGSYEQYV.

V usage is TRBV7-8 and J usage is TRBJ1-2; 7 bases match TRBD1. In germline, CDR1 is SGHVS, CDR2 FQNEAQ. Trimming cost V 2 bases and J 8 bases; bases outside gene matches: 5. This CDR3 spans 13 amino acids. CDR3 sequence reads: CASSLSPGGGYTF. The CDR3, as DNA: TGTGCCAGCAGCTTAAGTCCAGGGGGAGGCTACACCTTC.

The chain couples TRBV29-1 to TRBJ2-4; TRBD1 might be the D (6 bases). V gave up 5 bases and J gave up 3 bases, with 14 bases separating them. Germline assignment: CDR1 SQVTM and CDR2 ANQGSEA. This CDR3 comprises 14 residues. The CDR3: CSVPSSGDKNIQYF. The CDR3 DNA reads TGCAGCGTTCCTAGCTCAGGGGACAAAAACATTCAGTACTTC.

The chain links TRBV5-1 to TRBJ2-2; the match to TRBD1 covers 8 bases. V was pared by 0 bases and J by 6 bases, with 4 bases of the junction left unmatched. Germline CDR1 and CDR2: SGHRS and YFSETQ. The CDR3 spans 15 residues. In DNA form, the CDR3 reads TGCGCCAGCAGCTTGGTGGCAGGGGGCCCCGGGGAGCTGTTTTTT. It specifies CASSLVAGGPGELFF.

This sequence joins TRBV24-1 and TRBJ2-1; no reliable D call. Germline CDR1 and CDR2: KGHDR and SFDVKD. CDR3 length: 13 amino acids. V dropped 5 bases and J dropped 1 base, with 5 bases sitting between them. Written as DNA, the CDR3 is TGTGCCACCAGTGCACAATCCTACAATGAGCAGTTCTTC. Translating gives CATSAQSYNEQFF.

The chain recombines TRBV2 with TRBJ2-7; perhaps TRBD1 as D (6 bases). CDR3 length equals 15 residues. Germline V gene sequence: CDR1 SNHLY, CDR2 FYNNEI. V lost 11 bases, J lost 1 base, and 21 bases lay in between. Here the CDR3 DNA reads TGTGCCTCAAAACAGGGATGGCCTTTTTCCTACGAGCAGTACGTC. As protein: CASKQGWPFSYEQYV.

The V gene is TRBV6-5, the J gene TRBJ2-1; 7 bases fit TRBD1. Trimming cost V 7 bases and J 8 bases; bases outside gene matches: 8. This CDR3 has 13 residues. Germline loops: CDR1 MNHEY, CDR2 SVGAGI. The CDR3 region has the DNA TGTGCCAGCATGCACAGGGGAAACGATGAGCAGTTCTTC. This encodes CASMHRGNDEQFF.

This chain joins TRBV29-1 and TRBJ1-2; a weak D match, TRBD1 (6 bases). V lost 6 bases and J 6 bases, leaving 23 bases between the germline ends. CDR1 is SQVTM, CDR2 ANQGSEA, per germline. The CDR3 covers 15 residues. The CDR3 region has the DNA TGCAGCGTCCTCTTACAGGGTAGGGGCTTGGATGGCTACACCTTC. Translating it yields CSVLLQGRGLDGYTF.

The chain combines TRBV4-3 with TRBJ1-6; 8 bases agree with TRBD1. The CDR3 runs to 15 residues. Per germline, CDR1 LGHNA and CDR2 YSLEER. The ends lost 1 base at V and 7 bases at J; junction bases unmatched: 3. The CDR3 loop is CASSQGTGPNSPLHF. CDR3 sequence (DNA): TGCGCCAGCAGCCAAGGGACAGGGCCCAATTCACCCCTCCACTTT.

The gene calls are TRBV30 and TRBJ1-1; 9 bases map to TRBD1. This CDR3 region has 15 residues. V was pared by 2 bases and J by 7 bases, with 11 bases of the junction left unmatched. Germline CDR1 GTSNPN, CDR2 SVGIG (reference sequence). CDR3 sequence (DNA): TGTGCCTGGAGTCCCTCCCGGACAGGGGTTCATGAAGCTTTCTTT. This codes for CAWSPSRTGVHEAFF.

This chain connects TRBV28 to TRBJ2-5; 7 nucleotides match TRBD2. The CDR3 is 16 amino acids. The V segment lost 2 bases and the J segment 4 bases; nucleotides outside the gene matches: 10. In germline, CDR1 is MDHEN, CDR2 SYDVKM. The CDR3 loop reads CASSLGEGQRPETQYF. The CDR3 DNA is TGTGCCAGCAGTTTAGGGGAGGGGCAGAGACCAGAGACCCAGTACTTC.

The chain couples TRBV4-3 to TRBJ2-1; TRBD2 agrees at 12 bases. This CDR3 contains 14 residues. After removal of 1 base from V and 8 bases from J, the junction contained 0 bases not matched to a gene. Germline CDR1 and CDR2: LGHNA and YSLEER. The CDR3 DNA follows: TGCGCCAGCAGCCAAGCTAGCGGGAGGGATGAGCAGTTCTTC. It yields the protein CASSQASGRDEQFF.